Detailed here is one T cell receptor beta chain. Antigen unknown. TCRdb keeps only in-frame clones here, not all; method: immunoSEQ multiplex PCR. The sample records about 140,000 clones, roughly 79% being singletons. This entry comes from a study of cytomegalovirus exposure and HLA in healthy donors. Study-wide findings and caveats: Across donors, most TCRs were seen rarely, yet some public ones were widespread.

CDR3 length equals 13 residues. Germline loops: CDR1 SEHNR, CDR2 FQNEAQ (reference sequence). V lost 6 bases, J lost 6 bases, and 6 bases stayed unmatched. The sequence came from a man between 25 and 39 years old in good health and CMV-seropositive. Sequenced sample: PBMCs. The chain has TRBV7-9 and TRBJ2-5, with 8 bases fitting TRBD2. CDR3 bases: TGTGCCAGCAGTGACGGGGGGGAACAGACCCAGTACTTC. Protein sequence: CASSDGGEQTQYF.